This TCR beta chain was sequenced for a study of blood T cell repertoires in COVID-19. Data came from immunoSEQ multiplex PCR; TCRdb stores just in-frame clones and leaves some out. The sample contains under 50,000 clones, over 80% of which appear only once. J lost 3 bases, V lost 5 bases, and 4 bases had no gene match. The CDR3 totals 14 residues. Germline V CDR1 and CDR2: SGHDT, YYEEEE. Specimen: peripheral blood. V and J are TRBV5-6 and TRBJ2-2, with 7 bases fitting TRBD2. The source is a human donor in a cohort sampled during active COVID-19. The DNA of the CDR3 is TGTGCCAGCAGATCAGCGGGGCACACCGGGGAGCTGTTTTTT. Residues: CASRSAGHTGELFF.